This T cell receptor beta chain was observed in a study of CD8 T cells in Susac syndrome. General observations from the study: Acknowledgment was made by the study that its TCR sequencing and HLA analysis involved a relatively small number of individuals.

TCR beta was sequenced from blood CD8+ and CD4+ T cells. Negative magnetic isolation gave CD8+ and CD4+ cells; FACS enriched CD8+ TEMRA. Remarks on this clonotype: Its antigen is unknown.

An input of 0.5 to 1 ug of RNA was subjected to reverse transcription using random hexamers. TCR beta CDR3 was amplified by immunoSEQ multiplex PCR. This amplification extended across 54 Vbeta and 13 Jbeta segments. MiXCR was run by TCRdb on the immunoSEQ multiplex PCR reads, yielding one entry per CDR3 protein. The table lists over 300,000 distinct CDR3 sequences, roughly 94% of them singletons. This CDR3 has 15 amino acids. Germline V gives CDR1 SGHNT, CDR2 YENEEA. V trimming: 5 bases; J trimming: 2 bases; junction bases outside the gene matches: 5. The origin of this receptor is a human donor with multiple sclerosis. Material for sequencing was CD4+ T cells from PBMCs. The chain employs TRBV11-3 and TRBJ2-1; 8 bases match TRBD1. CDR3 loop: CASSRTGFTYNEQFF. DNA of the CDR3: TGTGCCAGCAGCCGGACAGGGTTCACCTACAATGAGCAGTTCTTC.